This record concerns one T cell receptor beta chain sequence. Which antigen it targets is not known. No base quality information exists; no much larger clone differs at one position. This sample stems from a study of blood T cell repertoires in COVID-19 (dated by TCRdb to about 2020). For the wider study: Collaborator samples came from the United States, Italy and Spain and covered acute and convalescent phases of COVID-19. The material from the prospective study consisted of cDNA or gDNA derived from T cells, B-cell-depleted T cells, or PBMCs. The dataset comprised deeply sampled blood TCRbeta repertoires from subjects exposed to, actively infected with, or recovered from COVID-19. A freely available public database, intended as a resource for researchers studying the immune response to SARS-CoV-2, is where the repertoires were released. The samples were drawn from two sources: the first 160 participants of the ongoing ImmuneRACE study, and 1,000 to 1,500 subjects contributed by 6 global collaborators. Nearly every sample came with metadata listing a de-identified subject ID, COVID-19 status, age in years and sex. Where HLA class I and class II types were available, the types were taken from metadata supplied by the sample provider, not from assay-based typing.

Whole blood was collected in K2EDTA tubes by collaborating institutions according to the institutions' own protocols. Collaborator samples were shipped for TCRbeta analysis as frozen whole blood, isolated PBMCs, or DNA extracted from either sample type. The CDR3, cysteine through phenylalanine, is 14 amino acids long. Left in the record is the CDR3 DNA by itself, 42 bases read in frame from the first base. In the germline V gene, CDR1 corresponds to MNHEY and CDR2 to SVGAGI. The germline V and J ends show losses of 7 bases and 2 bases respectively, and no gene match explains 4 bases of the junction. Results and caveats for the whole study, not just this receptor: The amount of clinical and demographic metadata varied by source and participant and was provided uncurated.

The immunoSEQ Assay, a bias-controlled multiplex PCR, was used to amplify TCRbeta CDR3 regions from genomic DNA. On the authors' methods: Nucleated cell counts per sample were estimated from amplification of reference gene primers within the assay. To quantify the absolute abundance of each unique TCRbeta CDR3 rearrangement, sequence reads were collapsed and filtered. For each sample, productive Simpson clonality was calculated as the square root of Simpson's diversity index over productive rearrangements. What TCRdb holds here is the immuneACCESS table cut down to in-frame rearrangements. Part of the clones is not present; checked against another copy, under half of the missing clones reflect an unresolved V gene, and the others are unexplained. That table gives V, J and clone size, and the DNA gave D and trimming. The sample table shows 200,000 or so clones, and around 84% are seen once. The ten largest clonotypes hold 15% to 20% of the sample.

Sequenced sample: peripheral blood. Recombination joined TRBV6-5 with TRBJ2-2, with 7 middle bases fitting TRBD1. The sequence came from a human donor in a cohort sampled during active COVID-19. The sequence in DNA is TGTGCCAGCAATTGGGACAGCAACACCGGGGAGCTGTTTTTT. It is translated as CASNWDSNTGELFF.